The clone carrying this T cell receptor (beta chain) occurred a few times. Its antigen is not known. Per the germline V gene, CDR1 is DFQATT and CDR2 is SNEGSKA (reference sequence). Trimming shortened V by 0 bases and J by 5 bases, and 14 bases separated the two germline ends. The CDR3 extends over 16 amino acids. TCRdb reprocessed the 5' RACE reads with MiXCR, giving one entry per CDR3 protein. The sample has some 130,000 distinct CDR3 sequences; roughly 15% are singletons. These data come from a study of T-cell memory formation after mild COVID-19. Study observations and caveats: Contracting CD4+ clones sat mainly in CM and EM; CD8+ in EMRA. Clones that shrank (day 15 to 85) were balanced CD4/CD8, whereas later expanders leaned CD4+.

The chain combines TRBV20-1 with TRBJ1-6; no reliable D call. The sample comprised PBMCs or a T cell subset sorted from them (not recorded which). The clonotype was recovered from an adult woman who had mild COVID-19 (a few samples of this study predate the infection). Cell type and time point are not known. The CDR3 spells CSAREEGSWDNSPLHF. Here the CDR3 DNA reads TGCAGTGCTAGAGAAGAAGGGAGTTGGGATAATTCACCCCTCCACTTT.